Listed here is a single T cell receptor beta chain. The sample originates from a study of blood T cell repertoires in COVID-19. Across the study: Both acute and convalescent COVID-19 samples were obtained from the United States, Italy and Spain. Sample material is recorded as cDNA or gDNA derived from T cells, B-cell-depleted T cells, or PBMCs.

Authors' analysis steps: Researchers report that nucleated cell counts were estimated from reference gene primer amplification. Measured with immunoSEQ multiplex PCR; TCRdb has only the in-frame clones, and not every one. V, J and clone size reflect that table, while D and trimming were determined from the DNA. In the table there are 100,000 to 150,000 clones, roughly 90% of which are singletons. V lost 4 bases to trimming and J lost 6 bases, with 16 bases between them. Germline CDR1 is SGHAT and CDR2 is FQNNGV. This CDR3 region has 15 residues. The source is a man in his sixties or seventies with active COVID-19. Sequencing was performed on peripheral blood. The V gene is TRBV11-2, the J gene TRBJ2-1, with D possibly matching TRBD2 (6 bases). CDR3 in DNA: TGTGCCAGCAGCTCCGGGACTCTCGCTGTCAATGAGCAGTTCTTC. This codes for CASSSGTLAVNEQFF.